This T cell receptor beta chain was sequenced for a study of tumor and adjacent non-tumor tissue in lung cancer. Study-wide background: Each sample yielded 4 million to 4.5 million productive TCRbeta reads on average.

V was clipped by 4 bases and J by 2 bases, with 6 bases between them. Germline-derived CDR1 and CDR2 are MDHEN and SYDVKM. CDR3 length: 12 amino acids. RNA was extracted from bulk tissue without any cell sorting. This non-tumor lung sample came from over 3 cm beyond the tumor edge. Study-wide results and limits: Significantly higher TCR diversity was found in tumor than normal lung. Normal lung showed higher cumulative top 100 clone frequency than tumor.

This clonotype came up many times. Antigen: not known. Three rounds of nested PCR, following a modified ARM-PCR protocol, produced the TCRbeta library. TCRdb called the multiplex PCR reads again in MiXCR, with one record for every CDR3 protein. Of 47,000 or so distinct CDR3 sequences listed, 60% to 65% are singletons. The chain combines TRBV28 with TRBJ2-7; D is unclear. This TCR derives from a woman in her 70s with non-small cell lung cancer. The sequenced sample consisted of distant non-tumor lung tissue. The CDR3 region is CASSSRTYEQYF. DNA of the CDR3: TGTGCCAGCAGTTCCCGGACCTACGAGCAGTACTTC.